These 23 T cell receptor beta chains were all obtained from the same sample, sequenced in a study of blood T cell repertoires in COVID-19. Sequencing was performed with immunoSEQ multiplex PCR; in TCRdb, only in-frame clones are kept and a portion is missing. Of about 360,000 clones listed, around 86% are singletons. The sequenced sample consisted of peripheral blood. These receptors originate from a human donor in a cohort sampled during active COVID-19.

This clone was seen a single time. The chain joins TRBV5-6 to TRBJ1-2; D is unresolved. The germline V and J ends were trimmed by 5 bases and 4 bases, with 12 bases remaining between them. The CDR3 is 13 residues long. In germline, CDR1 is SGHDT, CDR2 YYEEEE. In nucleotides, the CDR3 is TGTGCCAGCAGTACGGGGAGGGTCTATGGCTACACCTTC. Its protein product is CASSTGRVYGYTF.

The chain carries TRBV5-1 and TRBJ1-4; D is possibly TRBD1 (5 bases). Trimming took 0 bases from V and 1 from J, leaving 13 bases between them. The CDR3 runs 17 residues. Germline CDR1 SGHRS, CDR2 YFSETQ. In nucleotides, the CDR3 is TGCGCCAGCAGCTTGGGCCAGGGTTTGGTAACTAATGAAAAACTGTTTTTT. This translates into CASSLGQGLVTNEKLFF.

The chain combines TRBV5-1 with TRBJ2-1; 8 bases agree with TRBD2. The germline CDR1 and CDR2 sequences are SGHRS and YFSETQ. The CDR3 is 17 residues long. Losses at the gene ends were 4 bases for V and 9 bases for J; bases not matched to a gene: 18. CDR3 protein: CASSPLLKRENWGEQFF. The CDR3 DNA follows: TGCGCCAGCAGCCCCCTGCTCAAGCGGGAGAATTGGGGTGAGCAGTTCTTC.

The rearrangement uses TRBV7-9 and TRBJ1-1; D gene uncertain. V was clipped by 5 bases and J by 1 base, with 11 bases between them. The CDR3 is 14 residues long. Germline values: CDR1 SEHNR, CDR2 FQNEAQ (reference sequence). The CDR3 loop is CASSPGQSNTEAFF. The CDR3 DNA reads TGTGCCAGCAGCCCGGGTCAGTCGAACACTGAAGCTTTCTTT.

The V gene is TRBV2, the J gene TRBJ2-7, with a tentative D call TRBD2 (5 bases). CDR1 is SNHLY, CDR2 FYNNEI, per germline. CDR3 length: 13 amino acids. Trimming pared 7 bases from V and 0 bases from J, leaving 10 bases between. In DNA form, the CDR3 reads TGTGCCAGCACAGCGGACCCCTCCTACGAGCAGTACTTC. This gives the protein CASTADPSYEQYF. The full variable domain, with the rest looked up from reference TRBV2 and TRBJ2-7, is EPEVTQTPSHQVTQMGQEVILRCVPISNHLYFYWYRQILGQKVEFLVSFYNNEISEKSEIFDDQFSVERPDGSNFTLKIRSTKLEDSAMYFCASTADPSYEQYFGPGTRLTVT.

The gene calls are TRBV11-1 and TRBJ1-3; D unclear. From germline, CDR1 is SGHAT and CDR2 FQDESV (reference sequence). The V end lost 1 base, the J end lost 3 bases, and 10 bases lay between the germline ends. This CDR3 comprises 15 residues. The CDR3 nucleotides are TGTGCCAGCAGCTTAGAAGCAGGACTTGGAAACACCATATATTTT. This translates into CASSLEAGLGNTIYF.

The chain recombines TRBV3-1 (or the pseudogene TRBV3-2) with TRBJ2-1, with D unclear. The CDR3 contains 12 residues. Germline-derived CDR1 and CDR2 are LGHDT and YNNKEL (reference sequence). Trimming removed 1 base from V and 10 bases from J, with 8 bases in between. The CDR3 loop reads CASSQAPREQFF. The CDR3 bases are TGTGCCAGCAGCCAAGCCCCCAGGGAGCAGTTCTTC.

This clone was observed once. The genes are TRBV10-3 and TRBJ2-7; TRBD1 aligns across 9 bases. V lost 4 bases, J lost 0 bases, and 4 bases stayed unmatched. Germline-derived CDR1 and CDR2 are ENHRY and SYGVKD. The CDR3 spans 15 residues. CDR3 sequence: CAISVGTGSSYEQYF. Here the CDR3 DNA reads TGTGCCATCAGTGTGGGGACAGGGAGCTCCTACGAGCAGTACTTC.

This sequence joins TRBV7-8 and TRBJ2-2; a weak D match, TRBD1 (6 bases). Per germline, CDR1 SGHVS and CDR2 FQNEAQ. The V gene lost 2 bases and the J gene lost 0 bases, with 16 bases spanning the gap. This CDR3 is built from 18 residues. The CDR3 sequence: CASSLSIPGQANTGELFF. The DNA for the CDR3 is TGTGCCAGCAGCTTATCCATCCCGGGACAAGCGAACACCGGGGAGCTGTTTTTT.

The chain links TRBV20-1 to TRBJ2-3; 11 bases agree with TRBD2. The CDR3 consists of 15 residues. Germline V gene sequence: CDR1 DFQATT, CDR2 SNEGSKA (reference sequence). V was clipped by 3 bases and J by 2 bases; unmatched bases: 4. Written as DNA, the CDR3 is TGCAGTGCTAGTCTAGCGGGGGGCTTCACAGATACGCAGTATTTT. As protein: CSASLAGGFTDTQYF.

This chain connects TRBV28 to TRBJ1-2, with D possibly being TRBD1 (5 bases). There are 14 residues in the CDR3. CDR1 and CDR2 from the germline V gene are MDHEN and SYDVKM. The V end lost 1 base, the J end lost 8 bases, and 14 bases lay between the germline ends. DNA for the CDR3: TGTGCCAGCAGTTTATACGCAGGGTTGGACGGCTACACCTTC. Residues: CASSLYAGLDGYTF.

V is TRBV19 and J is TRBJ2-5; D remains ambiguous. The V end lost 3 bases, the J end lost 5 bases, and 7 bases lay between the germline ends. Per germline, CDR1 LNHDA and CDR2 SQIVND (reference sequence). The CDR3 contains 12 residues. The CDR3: CASSMADETQYF. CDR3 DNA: TGTGCCAGTAGTATGGCCGATGAGACCCAGTACTTC. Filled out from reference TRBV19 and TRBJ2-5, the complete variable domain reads DGGITQSPKYLFRKEGQNVTLSCEQNLNHDAMYWYRQDPGQGLRLIYYSQIVNDFQKGDIAEGYSVSREKKESFPLTVTSAQKNPTAFYLCASSMADETQYFGPGTRLLVL.

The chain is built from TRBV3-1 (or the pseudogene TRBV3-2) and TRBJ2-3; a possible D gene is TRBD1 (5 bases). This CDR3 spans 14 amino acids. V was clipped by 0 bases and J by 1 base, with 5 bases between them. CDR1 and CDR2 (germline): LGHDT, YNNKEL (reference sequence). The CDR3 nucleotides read TGTGCCAGCAGCCAAGACAGGGGCACAGATACGCAGTATTTT. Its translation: CASSQDRGTDTQYF.

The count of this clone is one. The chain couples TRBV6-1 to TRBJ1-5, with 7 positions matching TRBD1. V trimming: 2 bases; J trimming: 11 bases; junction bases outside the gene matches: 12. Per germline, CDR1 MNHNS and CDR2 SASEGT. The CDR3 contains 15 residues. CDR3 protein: CASSELGQAGLAQHF. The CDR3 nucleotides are TGTGCCAGCAGTGAACTAGGACAGGCTGGTTTGGCCCAGCATTTT.

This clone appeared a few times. The CDR3 bases are TGTGCCAGCAGCTTGGAGGCAAATCAGCCCCAGCATTTT. Its protein product is CASSLEANQPQHF. This rearrangement joins TRBV7-3 to TRBJ1-5; no reliable D call. This CDR3 region has 13 residues. The V gene lost 3 bases and the J gene lost 4 bases, with 7 bases spanning the gap. Germline V gene lookup returns CDR1 SGHTA and CDR2 FQGTGA.

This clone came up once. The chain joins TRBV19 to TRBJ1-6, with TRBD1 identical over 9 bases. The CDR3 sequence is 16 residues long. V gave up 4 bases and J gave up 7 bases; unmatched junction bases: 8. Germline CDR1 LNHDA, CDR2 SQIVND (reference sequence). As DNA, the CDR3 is TGTGCCAGTAGTAACACAGGGGGCGCCGGAAATTCACCCCTCCACTTT. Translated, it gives CASSNTGGAGNSPLHF.

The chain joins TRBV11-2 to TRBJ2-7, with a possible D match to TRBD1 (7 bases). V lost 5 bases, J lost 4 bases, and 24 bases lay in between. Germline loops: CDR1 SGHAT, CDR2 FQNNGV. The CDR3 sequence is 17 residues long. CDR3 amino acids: CASSRLGGTDSQYEQYF. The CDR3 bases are TGTGCCAGCAGCCGGTTAGGAGGGACAGATTCGCAATACGAGCAGTACTTC.

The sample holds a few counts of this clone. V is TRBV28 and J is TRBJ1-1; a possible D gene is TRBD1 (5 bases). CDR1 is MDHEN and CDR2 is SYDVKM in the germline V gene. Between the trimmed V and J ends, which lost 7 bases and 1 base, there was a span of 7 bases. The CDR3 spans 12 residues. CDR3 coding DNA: TGTGCCAGCATCGGGGGGAACACTGAAGCTTTCTTT. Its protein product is CASIGGNTEAFF. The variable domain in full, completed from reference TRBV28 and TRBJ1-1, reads DVKVTQSSRYLVKRTGEKVFLECVQDMDHENMFWYRQDPGLGLRLIYFSYDVKMKEKGDIPEGYSVSREKKERFSLILESASTNQTSMYLCASIGGNTEAFFGQGTRLTVV.

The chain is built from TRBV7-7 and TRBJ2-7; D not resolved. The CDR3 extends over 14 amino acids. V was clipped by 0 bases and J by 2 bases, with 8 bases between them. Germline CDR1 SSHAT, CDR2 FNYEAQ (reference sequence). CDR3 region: CASSLAHGAYEQYF. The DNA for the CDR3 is TGTGCCAGCAGCTTAGCGCACGGAGCCTACGAGCAGTACTTC.

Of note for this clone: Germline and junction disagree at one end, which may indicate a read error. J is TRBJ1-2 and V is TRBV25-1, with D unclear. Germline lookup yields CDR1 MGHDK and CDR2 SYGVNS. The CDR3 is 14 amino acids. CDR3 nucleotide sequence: TGTGCCAGCAGTGACCTTAGTAGTACCTATGACTACACCTTC. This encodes CASSDLSSTYDYTF.

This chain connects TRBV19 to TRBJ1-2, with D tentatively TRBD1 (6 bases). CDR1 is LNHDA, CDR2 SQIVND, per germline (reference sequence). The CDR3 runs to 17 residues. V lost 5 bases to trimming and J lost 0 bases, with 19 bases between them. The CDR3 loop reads CASSRSRPGGPNYGYTF. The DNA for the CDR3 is TGTGCCAGTAGTCGTTCCCGACCCGGGGGGCCTAACTATGGCTACACCTTC. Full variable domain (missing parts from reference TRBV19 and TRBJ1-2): DGGITQSPKYLFRKEGQNVTLSCEQNLNHDAMYWYRQDPGQGLRLIYYSQIVNDFQKGDIAEGYSVSREKKESFPLTVTSAQKNPTAFYLCASSRSRPGGPNYGYTFGSGTRLTVV.

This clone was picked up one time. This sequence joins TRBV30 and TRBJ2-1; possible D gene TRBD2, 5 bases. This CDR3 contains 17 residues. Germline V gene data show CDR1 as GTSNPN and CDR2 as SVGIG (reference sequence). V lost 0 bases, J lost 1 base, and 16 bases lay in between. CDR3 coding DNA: TGTGCCTGGAGTGTACCCCTCCGGCGGGTATCCTACAATGAGCAGTTCTTC. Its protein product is CAWSVPLRRVSYNEQFF.

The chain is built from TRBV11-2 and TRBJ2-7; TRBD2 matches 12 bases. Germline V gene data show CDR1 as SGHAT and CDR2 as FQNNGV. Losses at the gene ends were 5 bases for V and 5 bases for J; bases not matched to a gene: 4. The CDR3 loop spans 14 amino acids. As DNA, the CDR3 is TGTGCCAGCAGCAGACTAGCGGGAGCCAACGAGCAGTACTTC. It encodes CASSRLAGANEQYF.